The clone carrying this T cell receptor (beta chain) has at least ten counts. This entry comes from a study of Graves' ophthalmopathy and Graves' hyperthyroidism. Across the whole study: Where ophthalmopathy was absent within 18 months of follow-up, hyperthyroidism was stable.

RNA transcripts yielded amplified TCR beta CDR3 regions. RT-PCR in the first round used HTBI primers; a second-round multiplex PCR followed. TCRdb re-derived calls from the multiplex PCR reads in MiXCR, one entry per CDR3 protein. The repertoire holds around 1.1 million distinct CDR3 sequences, with less than 45% as singletons. Researchers turned away patients with other autoimmune diseases, uncontrolled infections, pregnancy or lactation. The CDR3 has 12 amino acids. V lost 4 bases and J lost 10, with 8 bases in between. CDR1 and CDR2 (germline): SGHTA, FQGNSA. This TCR was recovered from an adult man with Graves' hyperthyroidism. The material sequenced was peripheral blood or thyroid tissue (not recorded which). This chain links TRBV7-2 with TRBJ1-6; no reliable D call. The CDR3 sequence: CASSSSGSPLHF. CDR3 sequence (DNA): TGTGCCAGCAGCTCGTCGGGGTCACCCCTCCACTTT.